These 30 T cell receptor beta chains were all obtained from the same sample, sequenced in a study of a mutant IDH1 vaccine in newly diagnosed glioma. Time point defined: week 47, end of study. All doses held 300 ug of mutant IDH1 20-mer peptide, with topical imiquimod. Their antigen targets remain unknown. Repertoires were generated with immunoSEQ multiplex PCR, while TCRdb's copy carries only in-frame clones and drops some. The table lists 77,000 or so clones, more than 80% of them singletons. This material consisted of PBMCs, taken from a glioma patient whose treatment included an IDH1 peptide vaccine. The source is a man aged 35-49 years with glioma.

CDR3 residues: CASSPQAAHYGYTF. In DNA, the CDR3 is TGTGCCAGCTCACCACAAGCAGCTCACTATGGCTACACCTTC. The chain has TRBV18 and TRBJ1-2; no firm D call. Germline loops: CDR1 KGHSH, CDR2 LQKENI. V lost 1 base to trimming and J lost 3 bases, with 9 bases between them. The CDR3 runs 14 residues.

The chain uses TRBV6-5 and TRBJ1-6; D may be TRBD1 (5 bases). The V gene lost 4 bases and the J gene lost 6 bases, with 16 bases spanning the gap. The CDR3 loop spans 16 amino acids. Germline CDR1 and CDR2: MNHEY and SVGAGI. The CDR3 loop is CASSSRRGSLNSPLHF. CDR3 DNA sequence: TGTGCCAGCAGTTCTAGGAGGGGCAGCCTTAATTCACCCCTCCACTTT.

The J gene is TRBJ1-5, the V gene TRBV6-1, with 7 bases lining up with TRBD1. Germline CDR1 and CDR2: MNHNS and SASEGT. The CDR3 spans 16 residues. V dropped 4 bases and J dropped 5; count of bases not matched to a gene: 11. Written as DNA, the CDR3 is TGTGCCAGCAGTGCTTACCGGACAGGCTCACATCAGCCCCAGCATTTT. It translates to CASSAYRTGSHQPQHF.

This clone was seen a few times. The rearrangement links TRBV2 to TRBJ2-1; the match to TRBD1 covers 9 bases. The CDR3 is 14 amino acids. V shed 9 bases and J 0 bases; nucleotides not matched to a gene: 3. From germline, CDR1 is SNHLY and CDR2 FYNNEI. The chain's CDR3 is CARGTGSSYNEQFF. In DNA, the CDR3 is TGTGCCAGAGGGACAGGGTCCTCCTACAATGAGCAGTTCTTC.

The chain recombines TRBV10-1 with TRBJ2-5, with 8 bases matching TRBD1. After removal of 0 bases from V and 7 bases from J, the junction contained 10 bases not matched to a gene. This CDR3 has 16 residues. Germline V lookup: CDR1 WNHNN, CDR2 SYGVQD (reference sequence). CDR3 nucleotide sequence: TGCGCCAGCAGTGAGTCGAAGCACAGGGGGTCTGGGACCCAGTACTTC. Amino acid sequence: CASSESKHRGSGTQYF.

The V gene is TRBV30, the J gene TRBJ1-3; no clear D. V lost 8 bases to trimming and J lost 4 bases, with 9 bases between them. Germline CDR1 GTSNPN, CDR2 SVGIG (reference sequence). The CDR3 covers 11 residues. The CDR3 is CAQGPGNTIYF. CDR3 sequence (DNA): TGTGCCCAAGGGCCGGGAAACACCATATATTTT.

Only one count was recorded for this clone. This rearrangement joins TRBV30 to TRBJ2-6; 10 bases align to TRBD2. Germline V gene data show CDR1 as GTSNPN and CDR2 as SVGIG (reference sequence). The CDR3 extends over 18 amino acids. With V trimmed by 7 bases and J by 3 bases, 15 bases remained unmatched. CDR3 nucleotide sequence: TGTGCCTCCAGAACCGGGACTAGCGCCCCTCGTGGGGCCAACGTCCTGACTTTC. Translated, it gives CASRTGTSAPRGANVLTF.

J is TRBJ2-1 and V is TRBV30; 8 bases match TRBD2. Per the germline V gene, CDR1 is GTSNPN and CDR2 is SVGIG (reference sequence). V trimming: 1 base; J trimming: 0 bases; junction bases outside the gene matches: 11. This CDR3 is built from 18 residues. CDR3 in amino acids: CAWSEPAGGQSSYNEQFF. The DNA of the CDR3 is TGTGCCTGGAGTGAACCTGCGGGGGGTCAAAGCTCCTACAATGAGCAGTTCTTC.

The chain carries TRBV7-8 and TRBJ2-7; 10 bases are shared with TRBD1. The junction had 10 bases not matched to a gene; V was cut back by 5 bases and J by 6 bases. CDR3 length: 15 residues. CDR1 and CDR2 from the germline V gene are SGHVS and FQNEAQ. CDR3 DNA sequence: TGTGCCAGCAGCACCGCGGGACAGGGGCTATTCGAGCAGTACTTC. It yields the protein CASSTAGQGLFEQYF.

This chain connects TRBV7-9 to TRBJ2-1, with D possibly being TRBD2 (6 bases). The CDR3 sequence is 15 residues long. V was shortened by 3 bases and J by 5 bases, with 14 bases between the two germline ends. Germline V lookup: CDR1 SEHNR, CDR2 FQNEAQ (reference sequence). This CDR3 is CASSFPAGTNNEQFF. As DNA, the CDR3 is TGTGCCAGCAGCTTTCCAGCGGGTACAAACAATGAGCAGTTCTTC.

The chain recombines TRBV10-1 with TRBJ2-1; D ambiguous. V was trimmed by 3 bases and J by 2 bases, leaving 14 bases between them. Looked up from germline, CDR1 is WNHNN and CDR2 is SYGVQD (reference sequence). The CDR3 extends over 16 amino acids. This CDR3 is CASSDVHAGAYNEQFF. The CDR3 DNA follows: TGCGCCAGCAGTGATGTTCACGCTGGGGCCTACAATGAGCAGTTCTTC.

The chain couples TRBV30 to TRBJ2-7; 7 bases map to TRBD2. The length of the CDR3 is 12 residues. With 5 bases clipped from V and 3 bases from J, the junction kept 4 bases outside the gene matches. The V gene's germline CDR1 is GTSNPN and CDR2 SVGIG (reference sequence). The DNA of the CDR3 is TGTGCCTGGCAGGGAGGGAGCTACGAGCAGTACTTC. Its protein is CAWQGGSYEQYF.

The chain combines TRBV6-6 with TRBJ1-6, with TRBD1 as a possible D gene (6 bases). Trimming removed 4 bases at V and 11 bases at J, with 18 bases between. CDR1 is MNHNY and CDR2 is SVGAGI in the germline V gene (reference sequence). The CDR3 sequence is 15 residues long. The CDR3 coding sequence is TGTGCCAGCAGTTTTACAGGGACCTTCGGGACACCCCTCCACTTT. Residues: CASSFTGTFGTPLHF.

The chain combines TRBV29-1 with TRBJ2-5; TRBD1 is a possible D gene (7 bases). The V gene lost 3 bases and the J gene lost 4 bases, with 12 bases spanning the gap. CDR1 and CDR2 from the germline V gene are SQVTM and ANQGSEA. The CDR3 consists of 13 residues. The CDR3 spells CSVDGQGGETQYF. The CDR3 DNA reads as TGCAGCGTTGACGGCCAGGGGGGAGAGACCCAGTACTTC. The full variable domain, completed using reference TRBV29-1 and TRBJ2-5, is SAVISQKPSRDICQRGTSLTIQCQVDSQVTMMFWYRQQPGQSLTLIATANQGSEATYESGFVIDKFPISRPNLTFSTLTVSNMSPEDSSIYLCSVDGQGGETQYFGPGTRLLVL.

This chain connects TRBV15 to TRBJ1-1; a possible D gene is TRBD1 (5 bases). The CDR3 contains 16 residues. From germline, CDR1 is LNHNV and CDR2 YYDKDF (reference sequence). Deletions cut 0 bases from V and 3 bases from J, with 14 bases between. CDR3 amino acids: CATSRDRVVGDTEAFF. The CDR3 DNA reads TGTGCCACCAGCAGAGATCGTGTGGTGGGGGACACTGAAGCTTTCTTT.

The genes are TRBV7-9 and TRBJ2-1, with TRBD1 matching over 8 bases. Germline trimming cut 3 bases from V and 2 bases from J; bases unmatched to any gene: 6. From germline, CDR1 is SEHNR and CDR2 FQNEAQ (reference sequence). The CDR3 covers 16 residues. CDR3 in DNA: TGTGCCAGCAGCTTGGCAGGGGGCCCCCCCTACAATGAGCAGTTCTTC. Its protein product is CASSLAGGPPYNEQFF.

V usage is TRBV7-9 and J usage is TRBJ1-3; D not certain. The CDR3 runs to 14 residues. The V and J ends lost 0 bases and 1 base respectively, with 4 bases between them. Germline values: CDR1 SEHNR, CDR2 FQNEAQ (reference sequence). The CDR3 loop is CASSLAGSGNTIYF. The CDR3 nucleotides are TGTGCCAGCAGCTTAGCAGGGTCTGGAAACACCATATATTTT.

This clone was seen once. This chain uses TRBV7-2 with TRBJ1-1, with D tentatively TRBD1 (6 bases). V was cut by 5 bases and J by 1 base, with 11 bases left in between. Germline loops: CDR1 SGHTA, CDR2 FQGNSA. The CDR3 length is 14 residues. The CDR3 DNA reads TGTGCCAGCAGCACGACAGGTGGGAACACTGAAGCTTTCTTT. Its translation: CASSTTGGNTEAFF. The full variable domain, in which reference TRBV7-2 and TRBJ1-1 provide the parts outside the CDR3, is GAGVSQSPSNKVTEKGKDVELRCDPISGHTALYWYRQSLGQGLEFLIYFQGNSAPDKSGLPSDRFSAERTGGSVSTLTIQRTQQEDSAVYLCASSTTGGNTEAFFGQGTRLTVV.

The chain recombines TRBV4-2 with TRBJ2-6; D unclear. V lost 4 bases and J 0 bases, leaving 16 bases between the germline ends. CDR3 length: 18 amino acids. Germline V lookup: CDR1 LGHNA, CDR2 YNFKEQ. CDR3 amino acids: CASSRLVAHSSGANVLTF. The CDR3, as DNA: TGTGCCAGCAGCCGGCTGGTGGCACACAGCTCTGGGGCCAACGTCCTGACTTTC.

The J gene is TRBJ2-7, the V gene TRBV21-1; the DNA was not compared with TRBD1, the D call given in the table. TRBV21-1 is a pseudogene locus. This CDR3 region has 13 residues. CDR3 in amino acids: CASDQDRDYEQYF. The CDR3 DNA is TGTGCCAGCGACCAGGACAGGGACTACGAGCAGTACTTC.

The CDR3 is CAIRVLDTEAFF. The CDR3 coding sequence is TGTGCCATCAGAGTGTTAGACACTGAAGCTTTCTTT. The V and J genes are TRBV10-3 and TRBJ1-1; D call uncertain. The germline V gene encodes CDR1 ENHRY and CDR2 SYGVKD. This CDR3 has 12 amino acids. Trimming removed 6 bases at V and 3 bases at J, with 8 bases between.

As for this clone: Compared with germline, one end of the junction differs, possibly owing to a read error. The gene calls are TRBV30 and TRBJ1-1; the D is unclear. CDR1 and CDR2 from the germline V gene are GTSNPN and SVGIG (reference sequence). The CDR3 totals 19 residues. Here the CDR3 reads CAWSVEGGELDRMNTEAFF. In nucleotides, the CDR3 is TGTGCCTGGAGTGTAGAGGGCGGCGAGCTCGACCGTATGAACACTGAAGCCTTCTTT.

This chain uses TRBV19 with TRBJ2-7; the match to TRBD1 covers 11 bases. The CDR3 sequence is 15 residues long. V trimming: 6 bases; J trimming: 3 bases; junction bases outside the gene matches: 7. CDR1 is LNHDA, CDR2 SQIVND, per germline (reference sequence). The CDR3 region has the DNA TGTGCCAGTAGCCGGACAGGGGGCGGTATCTACGAGCAGTACTTC. It yields the protein CASSRTGGGIYEQYF. Looking up the rest from reference TRBV19 and TRBJ2-7 gives the full variable domain: DGGITQSPKYLFRKEGQNVTLSCEQNLNHDAMYWYRQDPGQGLRLIYYSQIVNDFQKGDIAEGYSVSREKKESFPLTVTSAQKNPTAFYLCASSRTGGGIYEQYFGPGTRLTVT.

This clone was found once. The chain has TRBV6-1 and TRBJ2-5, with D perhaps assigned TRBD1 or TRBD2 (5 bases each). The CDR3 length is 15 residues. V lost 7 bases to trimming and J lost 2 bases, with 17 bases between them. From germline, CDR1 is MNHNS and CDR2 SASEGT. CDR3 coding DNA: TGTGCCAGCAAGTTTACTCGAGGGGATCAAGAGACCCAGTACTTC. Amino acid sequence: CASKFTRGDQETQYF.

This clone was counted once. V is TRBV5-1 and J is TRBJ2-7; 13 bases map to TRBD2. This CDR3 is 16 amino acids long. Germline V gene sequence: CDR1 SGHRS, CDR2 YFSETQ. The ends lost 4 bases at V and 5 bases at J; junction bases unmatched: 9. CDR3 coding DNA: TGCGCCAGCAGCCGGGGACTAGCGGGAAATGGGAACGAGCAGTACTTC. Translating it yields CASSRGLAGNGNEQYF. The full variable domain, completed using reference TRBV5-1 and TRBJ2-7, is KAGVTQTPRYLIKTRGQQVTLSCSPISGHRSVSWYQQTPGQGLQFLFEYFSETQRNKGNFPGRFSGRQFSNSRSEMNVSTLELGDSALYLCASSRGLAGNGNEQYFGPGTRLTVT.

This sequence joins TRBV7-8 and TRBJ2-7; TRBD1 agrees at 10 bases. V was pared by 5 bases and J by 7 bases, with 5 bases of the junction left unmatched. The CDR3 totals 13 residues. Germline values: CDR1 SGHVS, CDR2 FQNEAQ. The DNA of the CDR3 is TGTGCCAGCAGCCGGGACAGGGGTGGAGAGCAGTACTTC. Translated, it gives CASSRDRGGEQYF.

This clone was found a few times. The V and J genes are TRBV19 and TRBJ2-7; 11 nucleotides match TRBD1. This CDR3 has 15 amino acids. The V gene's germline CDR1 is LNHDA and CDR2 SQIVND (reference sequence). Unmatched junction bases numbered 6, after V lost 5 bases and J lost 3 bases. CDR3 bases: TGTGCCAGTAGTCTCGGGACAGGGGGAAGCTACGAGCAGTACTTC. Translating gives CASSLGTGGSYEQYF. Drawing the rest from reference TRBV19 and TRBJ2-7, the complete variable domain is DGGITQSPKYLFRKEGQNVTLSCEQNLNHDAMYWYRQDPGQGLRLIYYSQIVNDFQKGDIAEGYSVSREKKESFPLTVTSAQKNPTAFYLCASSLGTGGSYEQYFGPGTRLTVT.

This clone has just one count. V and J are TRBV2 and TRBJ1-4; perhaps TRBD1 as D (5 bases). V was shortened by 0 bases and J by 8 bases, with 16 bases between the two germline ends. Germline V lookup: CDR1 SNHLY, CDR2 FYNNEI. This CDR3 is 16 amino acids long. The CDR3 spells CASSEARGLLGEKLFF. The CDR3 DNA is TGTGCCAGCAGTGAAGCGCGGGGACTACTCGGGGAAAAACTGTTTTTT.

The chain combines TRBV9 with TRBJ2-6; D is unresolved. The CDR3 is 16 residues long. V lost 4 bases to trimming and J lost 0 bases, with 11 bases between them. In germline, CDR1 is SGDLS, CDR2 YYNGEE. Written as DNA, the CDR3 is TGTGCCAGCAGCACTAACAGAGACTCTGGGGCCAACGTCCTGACTTTC. Translated, it gives CASSTNRDSGANVLTF.

V and J are TRBV11-2 and TRBJ2-7; 12 nucleotides align to TRBD1. Germline assignment: CDR1 SGHAT and CDR2 FQNNGV. V gave up 4 bases and J gave up 3 bases; unmatched junction bases: 4. The CDR3 loop spans 15 amino acids. CDR3 DNA: TGTGCCAGCAGCTGGGGGACAGGGGGCAGCTACGAGCAGTACTTC. Its translation is CASSWGTGGSYEQYF.